The source of this TCR beta chain is a study of cytomegalovirus exposure and HLA in healthy donors (dated by TCRdb to about 2017). Describing the broader study: According to an earlier analysis of 550 to 750 of the donors, some 170 million T cells yielded roughly 110 million unique TCR beta sequences and approximately 280 Gb of sequence data. An early release that covered about 600 HLA-typed donors contained about 300 gigabases of sequencing data and tens of millions of unique TCR sequences. Among the approximately 400 genotyped donors, around 81% belonged to the genetic ancestry cluster associated with self-reported Caucasian donors. The study aimed to test whether cataloging public T cell receptors could reveal signatures of past pathogen exposure. Using immunosequencing, the study profiled T cell repertoires from 666 subjects and related those repertoires to cytomegalovirus serostatus. Along with the approximately 650-subject first cohort, a separate validation cohort of some 130 different subjects was used. To predict cytomegalovirus infection status, the study combined high-throughput TCR immunosequencing, statistical association of individual TCRs with disease status, and machine learning. A later analysis re-analyzed previously published TCR beta repertoires from 650 to 800 donors and added high-resolution HLA genotyping to study TCR occurrence patterns. The later analysis used no new phenotypic data to find candidate immune exposures, relying instead on TCR beta sequences and their occurrence across donors. To decide whether each TCR beta V gene segment behaved as functional or pseudogenic, an earlier analysis of approximately 600 of the donors relied on high-throughput TCR beta sequencing. Donor age, sex, ethnicity and CMV serostatus were compiled together with the repertoire data. A later genetic analysis took genome-wide SNP genotypes for about 55% of the 666 donors and used that subset as a discovery cohort. Every repertoire in the discovery cohort had been generated on one and the same sequencing platform. HLA typing included class I and class II loci at four-digit resolution. Typing coverage differed by locus: A, B, C, DRB1 and DQB1 were typed in about 629-630 donors, DQA1 in approximately 520, DPA1 in approximately 600, and DPB1 in approximately 450. Several DR-DQ haplotypes were handled as single units for association and clustering because linkage in the cohort was strong. Across around 400 genotyped donors of the cohort, an average of about 200,000 unique TCR beta nucleotide sequences per donor were sequenced, and 15% to 20% of those sequences were non-productive.

V trim: 2 bases; J trim: 4 bases; unmatched bases: 6. The CDR3 spans 16 residues, from the cysteine through the phenylalanine. Solely the CDR3 DNA is kept, with 48 bases framed from the first base. The germline V gene provides CDR1 SNHLY and CDR2 FYNNEI. This clone was recorded once. No antigen is known for it. No base quality values were provided; no much bigger clone lies one nucleotide off. The cohort was made up of approximately 700 healthy bone marrow donors. All cohort members were sampled while nominally healthy, although unrecorded immune exposures were likely present. The donor tested CMV seropositive and was one of the 289 seropositive cohort members. Each donor provided a peripheral blood sample, and peripheral blood mononuclear cells were used for TCR beta sequencing. Genomic DNA was extracted from the blood cell samples with the Qiagen DNeasy Blood Extraction Kit. On the study overall, not on this receptor specifically: Correlated functional status among segregating V segments might reflect linkage disequilibrium, but an unknown experimental factor could not be ruled out. Because the 87-base-pair reads could not distinguish some IMGT-functional V segments, including TRBV6-2 and TRBV6-3, those segments were excluded. In a later analysis, around 17,000 TCR beta sequences were associated with specific HLA alleles at a false discovery rate of 0.05. A later analysis found that most CMV-associated TCR beta chains appeared HLA-restricted, with HLA associations seemingly driven largely by CMV exposure. It was suggested by the authors that the approach could potentially be generalized to other disease states and immunological phenotypes. In a later analysis, HLA-associated TCR beta chains were found to be more clonally expanded and to have lower generation probabilities than equally common non-associated chains. A further reported finding was that TCR beta sequences accurately predicted the HLA-A and HLA-B alleles for most subjects in the first cohort. Only TCR beta chains were sequenced in this cohort, and the absence of alpha or paired-chain data limited detectable features. The earlier analysis of nearly 600 of the donors excluded 15 to 20 rarely observed V segments, including chromosome 9 orphons, because counts were too low. The presence/absence analyses assumed that sequencing depth was roughly uniform across donors, and that assumption may not be true. Most TCR sequences were observed very rarely across donors, whereas some public TCRs were present in many individuals. Because HLA typing was missing for some donors at each locus, association tests included only the typed subset. A later genetic analysis associated a missense DCLRE1C variant with V-gene and J-gene trimming of TCR beta chains, and an independent cohort replicated the association. Strong co-occurrence of HLA alleles, especially DR and DQ, made assigning TCR associations to individual alleles difficult. The classifier was reported to diagnose cytomegalovirus status with high specificity and sensitivity in both the original cohort and the validation cohort. In a later genetic analysis, fewer N-insertions in productive TCRs were reported among donors in an Asian-associated ancestry cluster than the approximately 670-donor mean. A group of highly shared sequence variants was considered likely to be a technical artifact of the sequencing pipeline. In an earlier analysis of more than 450 of the donors, most TCR beta V segments were observed in productive rearrangements about 87% or about 30% of the time, broadly matching IMGT annotations. In the study, about 150 TCR beta chains were listed as associated with cytomegalovirus. A later analysis found that TCR association rates varied across HLA loci, with DRB1 alleles showing the most associated TCRs and HLA-C alleles the fewest. Immune exposure information for the cohort was limited to CMV serostatus. A later analysis reported that several top co-occurrence clusters appeared linked to parvovirus B19, influenza, CMV and Epstein-Barr virus. In vitro tests confirmed that a few of the cytomegalovirus-associated TCR beta chains recognize cytomegalovirus antigens.

Library prep was done by the immunoSEQ multiplex PCR assay. The multiplex PCR relied on a mix of 60 forward primers for TCR Vbeta segments and 13 reverse primers for TCR Jbeta segments. A multiplex PCR assay on genomic DNA amplified the CDR3 region of rearranged TCR beta genes. Amplified TCR beta libraries were sequenced as 87-base-pair reads on the Illumina HiSeq System. Concerning the study's data processing: A later analysis counted approximately 84 million unique TCR beta chains across the 500 to 850 repertoires, and some 11 million of these chains were shared by at least two donors. A nearest-neighbor algorithm error-corrected the raw reads and collapsed the reads into unique sequences, merging closely related sequences to remove PCR and sequencing errors. To assign V, D and J gene segments, CDR3 sequences were aligned to IMGT reference sequences. For a sequence to be retained, at least a six-nucleotide match to both a V gene segment and a J gene segment was required. Rearrangements were classified as productive when the CDR3 lacked stop codons and remained in frame with V and J, and all other rearrangements were classified as non-productive. CDR3 was defined by IMGT convention, running from the second conserved V-encoded cysteine to the conserved J-encoded phenylalanine. The earlier analysis of more than 450 of the donors excluded sequences that lacked an unambiguous match to a single V gene segment. An earlier analysis of around 600 of the donors classified V segments as functional when productive rearrangements were above 56.7% and as segregating when the standard deviation between donors was above 5%. A statistical classification framework was built for diagnosing cytomegalovirus status from the catalog of TCR beta chain sequences. A later analysis assigned V and J genes by comparing TCR nucleotide sequences with IMGT/GENE-DB human TR gene sequences. A later analysis assigned CDR3 sequences and most-parsimonious VDJ recombination scenarios with the TCRdist pipeline. In a later analysis, each TCR beta chain was defined by its CDR3 amino acid sequence together with its V-gene family, and reads without a unique V-gene family were excluded. As a way to deal with suspected cross-contamination and a sequencing artifact, a later analysis dropped 592 nucleotide sequences that were highly shared and had low generation probability. For each public chain, a later analysis derived a clonal expansion index from normalized ranks of inferred template counts within each repertoire. In a later analysis, generation probabilities were computed with a VDJ recombination model fitted to out-of-frame rearrangements, and the resulting probabilities were checked against IGoR. In a later analysis, hypergeometric tests were used to score TCR-TCR, TCR-HLA and TCR-CMV co-occurrence, with a repertoire-size bias correction applied to TCR pairs. In a later analysis, false discovery rates were estimated by permuting HLA or CMV assignments 20 times. In a later analysis, co-occurring TCRs were grouped using DBSCAN, with TCRdist sequence similarity added in when clustering inside HLA-allele-positive subsets. Repertoires with fewer than 30,000 or more than 120,000 public chains were left out of co-occurrence clustering, as were roughly five repertoires with anomalous nucleotide sharing. The clones in this table, taken by TCRdb from immuneACCESS, are in-frame only. Not every clone is retained; where verified, under half of the shortfall comes from an unresolved V gene, and the cause of the rest is unknown. That table gives V, J and clone size, and the DNA gave D and trimming. The sample includes about 110,000 clones, with about 74% observed a single time. The ten largest make up 12% to 15% of the sample.

The source material was PBMCs. The chain links TRBV2 with TRBJ1-1; 11 bases in the middle match TRBD1. This receptor was identified in a woman aged 40 to 55 in good health and CMV-seropositive. In nucleotides, the sequence is TGTGCCAGCAGTGAAATCAGGACAGGGGGCCCCACTGAAGCTTTCTTT. Its protein is CASSEIRTGGPTEAFF. Joined to the reference TRBV2 and TRBJ1-1 proteins, this CDR3 gives the full variable domain: EPEVTQTPSHQVTQMGQEVILRCVPISNHLYFYWYRQILGQKVEFLVSFYNNEISEKSEIFDDQFSVERPDGSNFTLKIRSTKLEDSAMYFCASSEIRTGGPTEAFFGQGTRLTVV.